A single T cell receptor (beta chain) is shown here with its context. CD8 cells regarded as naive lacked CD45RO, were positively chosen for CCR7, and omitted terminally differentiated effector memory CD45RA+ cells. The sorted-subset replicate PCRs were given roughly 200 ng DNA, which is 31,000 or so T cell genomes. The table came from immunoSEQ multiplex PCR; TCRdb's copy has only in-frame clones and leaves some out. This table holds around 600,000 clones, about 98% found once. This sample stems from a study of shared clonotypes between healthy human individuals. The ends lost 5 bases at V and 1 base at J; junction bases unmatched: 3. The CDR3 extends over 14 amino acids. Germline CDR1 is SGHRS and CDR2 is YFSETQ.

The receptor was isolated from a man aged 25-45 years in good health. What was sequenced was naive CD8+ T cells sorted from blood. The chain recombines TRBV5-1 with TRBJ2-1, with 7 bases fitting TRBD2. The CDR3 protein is CASRNGRSYNEQFF. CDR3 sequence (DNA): TGCGCCAGCAGGAACGGGAGGTCCTACAATGAGCAGTTCTTC.